These 4 T cell receptor beta chains originate from one sample sequenced in a study of shared clonotypes between healthy human individuals. Sequencing used immunoSEQ multiplex PCR; TCRdb keeps in-frame clones, though not all of them. The data show about 2.1 million clones, 85% to 95% seen once. Only CD45RO-negative cells positively selected for CCR7 counted as naive CD8 cells, so terminally differentiated effector memory CD45RA+ cells were excluded. Source material: naive CD8+ T cells from PBMCs. All receptors come from a young man in good health. Some clones in this sample may be carry-over from other donors' samples.

The chain employs TRBV28 and TRBJ1-1; the D is unclear. Trimming removed 6 bases at V and 5 bases at J, with 13 bases between. The V gene's germline CDR1 is MDHEN and CDR2 SYDVKM. The length of the CDR3 is 13 residues. CDR3 coding DNA: TGTGCCAGCAGAAAAACAGTGTGGACTGAAGCTTTCTTT. Protein product: CASRKTVWTEAFF.

V and J are TRBV19 and TRBJ1-1, with a possible D match to TRBD1 (5 bases). Germline CDR1 is LNHDA and CDR2 is SQIVND (reference sequence). This CDR3 is 15 amino acids long. V gave up 7 bases and J gave up 1 base, with 16 bases separating them. The CDR3 here is CASTAGRTPNTEAFF. DNA for the CDR3: TGTGCCAGTACCGCGGGACGGACTCCGAACACTGAAGCTTTCTTT.

The rearrangement uses TRBV28 and TRBJ2-7; 12 bases align to TRBD1. This CDR3 has 15 amino acids. J gave up 1 base and V 5 bases, and 3 bases lay outside the gene matches. CDR1 MDHEN and CDR2 SYDVKM come from the germline V gene. CDR3 sequence: CASSGTGGKSYEQYF. The CDR3 nucleotides are TGTGCCAGCAGTGGGACAGGGGGCAAATCCTACGAGCAGTACTTC.

The J gene is TRBJ1-3, the V gene TRBV6-1; D is unresolved. V was pared by 2 bases and J by 3 bases, with 2 bases between. The germline gives CDR1 MNHNS, CDR2 SASEGT. This CDR3 region has 12 residues. The CDR3 region has the DNA TGTGCCAGCAGTGAAAGTGGAAACACCATATATTTT. Translation gives CASSESGNTIYF.